This T cell receptor (beta chain) was found in a study of OX40 agonist ivuxolimab in advanced cancers. As for the study in general: Every 2 weeks, patients received ivuxolimab intravenously, dosed at 0.01 to 10 mg/kg. Regarding the study as a whole: Doses of 0.1 to 3.0 mg/kg were accompanied by clonal expansion of CD4+ and CD8+ blood T cells by week 6.

Clones were read by immunoSEQ multiplex PCR, and TCRdb kept only the in-frame ones, dropping some. The table shows approximately 27,000 clones, with over 75% occurring only once. Points on this clone: The antigen is unknown.

Between the trimmed V and J ends, which lost 5 bases and 5 bases, there was a span of 22 bases. The CDR3 runs to 17 residues. Germline lookup yields CDR1 SGHVS and CDR2 FNYEAQ. This specimen was CD4+ or CD8+ T cells sorted from blood, taken in a trial of the OX40 agonist ivuxolimab. This sequence was found in an adult with an advanced solid tumor such as melanoma, head and neck, liver or kidney cancer. This sequence joins TRBV7-6 and TRBJ2-1; D might be TRBD1 or TRBD2, each matching 7 bases. The CDR3 spells CASSQLTRAGGDNEQFF. CDR3 sequence (DNA): TGTGCCAGCAGCCAACTTACTAGGGCAGGGGGGGACAATGAGCAGTTCTTC.